The source of this TCR beta chain is a study of blood T cell repertoires in COVID-19. About the research overall: Sites in the United States, Italy and Spain provided acute and convalescent COVID-19 samples. The cDNA or gDNA used as material had been derived from T cells, B-cell-depleted T cells, or PBMCs.

V was clipped by 6 bases and J by 3 bases; unmatched bases: 4. The CDR3 extends over 13 amino acids. CDR1 and CDR2 from the germline V gene are LNHDA and SQIVND (reference sequence). This clone has just a few counts. Per the authors' pipeline: Using reference gene primer amplification, nucleated cell counts were estimated. This table comes from immunoSEQ multiplex PCR, and its TCRdb copy is limited to in-frame clones, with some not included. That table supplies the V and J calls and clone size; D and trimming were determined from the DNA. The profile shows about 160,000 clones, roughly 84% of them singletons. While infection was still active, Seattle patients were enrolled and then followed longitudinally.

Sequenced input: peripheral blood. This TCR derives from a man aged 80 or over with COVID-19, enrolled during active disease. The gene calls are TRBV19 and TRBJ1-2, with TRBD1 matching over 7 bases. The CDR3 sequence is CASSSQGYYGYTF. CDR3 sequence (DNA): TGTGCCAGTAGCTCACAGGGGTACTATGGCTACACCTTC.